This paragraph covers one TCR beta chain sequence. Its target is not known. This entry comes from a study of a mutant IDH1 vaccine in newly diagnosed glioma. Time point: week 5, during vaccination. Doses of 300 ug of mutant IDH1 20-mer peptide were given with topical imiquimod. Sequencing was performed with immunoSEQ multiplex PCR; in TCRdb, only in-frame clones are kept and a portion is missing. In the table there are tens of thousands of clones, approximately 90% of which are singletons. The germline gives CDR1 SNHLY, CDR2 FYNNEI. The CDR3 has 14 amino acids. Trimming left V 1 base short and J 1 base short, with 8 bases between.

Sequences were derived from PBMCs, sampled from a glioma patient whose treatment included an IDH1 peptide vaccine. The V call is TRBV2, the J call TRBJ2-7, with D maybe TRBD2 (5 bases). This clonotype originated in a woman aged 35 to 49 with glioma. CDR3 amino acids: CASSEERNSYEQYF. The CDR3 region has the DNA TGTGCCAGCAGTGAAGAGCGGAATTCCTACGAGCAGTACTTC.